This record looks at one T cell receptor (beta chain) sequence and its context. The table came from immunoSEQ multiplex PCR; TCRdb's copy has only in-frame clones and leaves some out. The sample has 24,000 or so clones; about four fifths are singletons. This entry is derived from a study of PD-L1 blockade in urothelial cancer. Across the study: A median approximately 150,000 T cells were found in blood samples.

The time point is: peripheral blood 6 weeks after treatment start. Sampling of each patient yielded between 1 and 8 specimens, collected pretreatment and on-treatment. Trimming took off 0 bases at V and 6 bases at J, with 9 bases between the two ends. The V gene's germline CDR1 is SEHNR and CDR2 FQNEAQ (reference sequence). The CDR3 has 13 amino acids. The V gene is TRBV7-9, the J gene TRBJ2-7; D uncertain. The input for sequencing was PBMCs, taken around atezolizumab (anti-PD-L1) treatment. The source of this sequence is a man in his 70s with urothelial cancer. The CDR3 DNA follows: TGTGCCAGCAGCTTAGCTAGCAGTCTCGAGCAGTACTTC. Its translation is CASSLASSLEQYF.